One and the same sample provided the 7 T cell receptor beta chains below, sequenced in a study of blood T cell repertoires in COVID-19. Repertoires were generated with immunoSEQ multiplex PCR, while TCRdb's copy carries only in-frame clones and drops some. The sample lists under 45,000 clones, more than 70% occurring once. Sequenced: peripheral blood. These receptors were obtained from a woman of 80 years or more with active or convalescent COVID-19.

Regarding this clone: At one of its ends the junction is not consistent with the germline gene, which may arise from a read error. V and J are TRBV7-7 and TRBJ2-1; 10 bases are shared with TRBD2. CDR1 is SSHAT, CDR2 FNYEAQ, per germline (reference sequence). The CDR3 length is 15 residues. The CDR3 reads CASSPLAGAYNEQFF. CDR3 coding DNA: TGTGCTAGCAGCCCCCTAGCGGGAGCCTACAATGAGCAGTTCTTC. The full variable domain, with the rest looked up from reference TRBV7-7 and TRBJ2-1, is GAGVSQSPRYKVTKRGQDVTLRCDPISSHATLYWYQQALGQGPEFLTYFNYEAQPDKSGLPSDRFSAERPEGSISTLTIQRTEQRDSAMYRCASSPLAGAYNEQFFGPGTRLTVL.

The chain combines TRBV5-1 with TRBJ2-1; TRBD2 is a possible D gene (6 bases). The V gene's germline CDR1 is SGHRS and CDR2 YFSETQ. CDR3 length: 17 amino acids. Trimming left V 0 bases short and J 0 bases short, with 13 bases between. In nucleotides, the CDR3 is TGCGCCAGCAGCTTGGGGATTAGCGGAAGCTCCTACAATGAGCAGTTCTTC. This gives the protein CASSLGISGSSYNEQFF.

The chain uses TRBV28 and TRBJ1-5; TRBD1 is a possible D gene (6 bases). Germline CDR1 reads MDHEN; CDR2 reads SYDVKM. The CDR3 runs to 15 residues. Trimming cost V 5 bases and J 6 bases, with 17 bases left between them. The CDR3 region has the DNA TGTGCCAGCAGTCGAAACAGGGCCCTAAGTCAGCCCCAGCATTTT. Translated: CASSRNRALSQPQHF.

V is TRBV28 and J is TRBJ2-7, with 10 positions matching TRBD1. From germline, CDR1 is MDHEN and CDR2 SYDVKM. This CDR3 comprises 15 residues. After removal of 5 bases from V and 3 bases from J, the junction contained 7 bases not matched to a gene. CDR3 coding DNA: TGTGCCAGCAGTGGGGGGGGACAGGGGATCTACGAGCAGTACTTC. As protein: CASSGGGQGIYEQYF.

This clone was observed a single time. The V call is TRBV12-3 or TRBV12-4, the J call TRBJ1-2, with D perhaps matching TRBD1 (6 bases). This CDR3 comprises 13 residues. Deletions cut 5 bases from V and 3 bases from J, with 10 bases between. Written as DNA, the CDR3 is TGTGCCAGCAGTCCCAGGGGTGACTATGGCTACACCTTC. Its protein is CASSPRGDYGYTF.

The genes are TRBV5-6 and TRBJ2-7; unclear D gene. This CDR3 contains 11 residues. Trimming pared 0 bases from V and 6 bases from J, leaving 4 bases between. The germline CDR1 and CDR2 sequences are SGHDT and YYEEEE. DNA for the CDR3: TGTGCCAGCAGCTTGGCCTCCGAGCAGTACTTC. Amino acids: CASSLASEQYF.

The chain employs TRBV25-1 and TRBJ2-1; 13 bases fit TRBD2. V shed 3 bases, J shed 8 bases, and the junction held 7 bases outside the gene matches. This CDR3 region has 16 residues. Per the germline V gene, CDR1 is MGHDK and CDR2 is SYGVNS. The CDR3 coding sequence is TGTGCCAGCAGTGACGCGGGACTAGCGGGACGGCATGAGCAGTTCTTC. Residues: CASSDAGLAGRHEQFF.